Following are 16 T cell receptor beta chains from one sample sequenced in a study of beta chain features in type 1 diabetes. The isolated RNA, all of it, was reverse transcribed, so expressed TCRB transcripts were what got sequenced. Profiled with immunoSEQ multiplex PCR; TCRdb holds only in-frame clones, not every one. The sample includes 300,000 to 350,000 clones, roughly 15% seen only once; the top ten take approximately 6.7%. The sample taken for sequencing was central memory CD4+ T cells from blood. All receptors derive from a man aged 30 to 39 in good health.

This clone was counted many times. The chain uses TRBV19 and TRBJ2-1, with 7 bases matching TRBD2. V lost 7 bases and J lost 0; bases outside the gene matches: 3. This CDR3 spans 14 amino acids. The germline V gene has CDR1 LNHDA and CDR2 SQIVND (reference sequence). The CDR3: CASTLAVSYNEQFF. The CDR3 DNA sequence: TGTGCCAGTACCCTAGCGGTCTCCTACAATGAGCAGTTCTTC.

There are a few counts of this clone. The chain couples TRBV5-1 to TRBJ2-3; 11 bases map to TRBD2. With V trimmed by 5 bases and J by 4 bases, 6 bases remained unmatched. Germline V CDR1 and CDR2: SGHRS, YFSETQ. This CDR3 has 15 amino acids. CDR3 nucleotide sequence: TGCGCCAGCAGTACGACTAGCGGGAACGCAGATACGCAGTATTTT. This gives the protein CASSTTSGNADTQYF.

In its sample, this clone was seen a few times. CDR3 in amino acids: CASSSGLGWSPLHF. DNA of the CDR3: TGTGCCAGTTCTTCCGGGCTTGGATGGTCACCCCTCCACTTT. The genes are TRBV19 and TRBJ1-6; D ambiguous. From germline, CDR1 is LNHDA and CDR2 SQIVND (reference sequence). V lost 8 bases and J lost 10, with 18 bases in between. CDR3 length equals 14 residues.

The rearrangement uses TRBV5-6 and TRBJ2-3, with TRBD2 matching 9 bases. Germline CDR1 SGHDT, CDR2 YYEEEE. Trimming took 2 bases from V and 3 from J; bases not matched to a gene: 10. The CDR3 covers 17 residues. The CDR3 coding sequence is TGTGCCAGCAGCTTCCCGGGACTAGCATCCGGGACAGATACGCAGTATTTT. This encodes CASSFPGLASGTDTQYF.

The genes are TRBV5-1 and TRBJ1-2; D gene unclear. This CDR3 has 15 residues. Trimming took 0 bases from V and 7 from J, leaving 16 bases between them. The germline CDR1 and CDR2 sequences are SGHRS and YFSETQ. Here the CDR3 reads CASSLDRTANTGYTF. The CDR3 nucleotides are TGCGCCAGCAGCTTGGATCGGACGGCAAATACTGGCTACACCTTC.

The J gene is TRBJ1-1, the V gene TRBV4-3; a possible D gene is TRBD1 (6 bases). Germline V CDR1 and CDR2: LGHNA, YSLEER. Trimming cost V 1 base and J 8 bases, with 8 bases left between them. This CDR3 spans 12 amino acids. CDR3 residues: CASSQVQGEAFF. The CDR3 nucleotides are TGCGCCAGCAGCCAAGTACAGGGCGAAGCTTTCTTT.

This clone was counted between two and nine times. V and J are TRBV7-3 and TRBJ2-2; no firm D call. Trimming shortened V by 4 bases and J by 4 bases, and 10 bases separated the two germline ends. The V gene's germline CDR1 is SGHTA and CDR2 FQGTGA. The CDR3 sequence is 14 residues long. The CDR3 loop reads CASSWVGGTGELFF. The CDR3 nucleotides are TGTGCCAGCAGCTGGGTCGGTGGCACCGGGGAGCTGTTTTTT.

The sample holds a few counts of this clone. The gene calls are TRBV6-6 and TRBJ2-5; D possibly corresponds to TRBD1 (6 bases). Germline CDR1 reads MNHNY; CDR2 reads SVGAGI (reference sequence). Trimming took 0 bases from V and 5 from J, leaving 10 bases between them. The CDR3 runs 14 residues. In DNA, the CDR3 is TGTGCCAGCAGTTACTCGAATAGGGGGGAGACCCAGTACTTC. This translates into CASSYSNRGETQYF.

CDR3 DNA: TGTGCCTGGAGCGTACAGGGAGCAAGAAGGCCCCAGCATTTT. Translating it yields CAWSVQGARRPQHF. The chain combines TRBV30 with TRBJ1-5; possibly TRBD1 for D (6 bases). The V gene's germline CDR1 is GTSNPN and CDR2 SVGIG (reference sequence). V lost 3 bases, J lost 9 bases, and 18 bases lay in between. The CDR3 extends over 14 amino acids.

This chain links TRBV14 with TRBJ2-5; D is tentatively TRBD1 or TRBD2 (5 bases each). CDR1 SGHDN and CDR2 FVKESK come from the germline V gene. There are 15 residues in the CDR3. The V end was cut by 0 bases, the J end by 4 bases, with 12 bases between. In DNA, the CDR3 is TGTGCCAGCAGCCAAGATCTTGCAGGGACAGAGACCCAGTACTTC. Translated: CASSQDLAGTETQYF.

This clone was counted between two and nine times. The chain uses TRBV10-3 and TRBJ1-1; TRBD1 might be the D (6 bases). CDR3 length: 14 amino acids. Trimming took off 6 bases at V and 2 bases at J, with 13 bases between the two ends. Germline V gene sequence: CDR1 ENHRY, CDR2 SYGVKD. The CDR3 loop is CAIRLDRTNTEAFF. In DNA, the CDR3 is TGTGCCATCAGGCTGGACAGAACAAACACTGAAGCTTTCTTT.

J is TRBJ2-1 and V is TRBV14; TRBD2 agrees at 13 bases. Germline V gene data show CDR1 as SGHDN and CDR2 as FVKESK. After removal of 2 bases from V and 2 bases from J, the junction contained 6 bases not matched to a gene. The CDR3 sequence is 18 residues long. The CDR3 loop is CASSQMILAGGPYNEQFF. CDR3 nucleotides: TGTGCCAGCAGCCAAATGATACTAGCGGGAGGGCCCTACAATGAGCAGTTCTTC.

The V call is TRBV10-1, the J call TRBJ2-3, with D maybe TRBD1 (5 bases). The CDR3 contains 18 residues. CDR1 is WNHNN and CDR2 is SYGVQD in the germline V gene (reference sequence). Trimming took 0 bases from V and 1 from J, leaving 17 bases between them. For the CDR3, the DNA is TGCGCCAGCAGTGAGTCAGGGGCCCCATGGCCCCGCACAGATACGCAGTATTTT. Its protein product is CASSESGAPWPRTDTQYF.

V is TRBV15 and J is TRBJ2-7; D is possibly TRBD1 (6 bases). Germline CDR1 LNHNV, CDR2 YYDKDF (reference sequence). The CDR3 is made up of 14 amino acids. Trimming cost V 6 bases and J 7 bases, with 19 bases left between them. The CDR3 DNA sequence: TGTGCCACCAGTGGACAGCCCTGGGCCGGTGAGCAGTACTTC. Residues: CATSGQPWAGEQYF.

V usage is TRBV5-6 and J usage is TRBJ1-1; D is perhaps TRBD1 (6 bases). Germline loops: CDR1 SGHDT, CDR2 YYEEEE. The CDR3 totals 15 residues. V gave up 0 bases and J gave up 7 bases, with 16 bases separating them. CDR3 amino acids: CASSLARWQGNEAFF. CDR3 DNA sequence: TGTGCCAGCAGCTTGGCCCGGTGGCAGGGGAATGAAGCTTTCTTT.

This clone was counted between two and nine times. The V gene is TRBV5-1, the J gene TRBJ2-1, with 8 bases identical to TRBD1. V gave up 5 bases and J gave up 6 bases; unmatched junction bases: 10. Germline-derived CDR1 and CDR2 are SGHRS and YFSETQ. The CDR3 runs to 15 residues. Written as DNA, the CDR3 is TGCGCCAGCAGGCAGGGACAGGAGGAGAGCAATGAGCAGTTCTTC. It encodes CASRQGQEESNEQFF.